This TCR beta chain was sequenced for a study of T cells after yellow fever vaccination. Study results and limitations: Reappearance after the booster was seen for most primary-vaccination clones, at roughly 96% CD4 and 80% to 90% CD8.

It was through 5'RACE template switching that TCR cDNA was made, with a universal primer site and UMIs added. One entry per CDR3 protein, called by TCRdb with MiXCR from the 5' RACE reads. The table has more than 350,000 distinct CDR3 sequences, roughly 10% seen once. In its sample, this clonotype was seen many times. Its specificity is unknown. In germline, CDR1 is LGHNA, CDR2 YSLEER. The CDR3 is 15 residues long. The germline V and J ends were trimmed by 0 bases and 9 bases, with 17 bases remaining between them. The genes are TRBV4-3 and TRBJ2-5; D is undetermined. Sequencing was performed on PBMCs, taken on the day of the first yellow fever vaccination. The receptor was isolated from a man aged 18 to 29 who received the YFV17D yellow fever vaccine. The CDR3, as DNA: TGCGCCAGCAGCCAAGATAGTTCGGATCAGAGGCCCCAGTACTTC. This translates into CASSQDSSDQRPQYF.